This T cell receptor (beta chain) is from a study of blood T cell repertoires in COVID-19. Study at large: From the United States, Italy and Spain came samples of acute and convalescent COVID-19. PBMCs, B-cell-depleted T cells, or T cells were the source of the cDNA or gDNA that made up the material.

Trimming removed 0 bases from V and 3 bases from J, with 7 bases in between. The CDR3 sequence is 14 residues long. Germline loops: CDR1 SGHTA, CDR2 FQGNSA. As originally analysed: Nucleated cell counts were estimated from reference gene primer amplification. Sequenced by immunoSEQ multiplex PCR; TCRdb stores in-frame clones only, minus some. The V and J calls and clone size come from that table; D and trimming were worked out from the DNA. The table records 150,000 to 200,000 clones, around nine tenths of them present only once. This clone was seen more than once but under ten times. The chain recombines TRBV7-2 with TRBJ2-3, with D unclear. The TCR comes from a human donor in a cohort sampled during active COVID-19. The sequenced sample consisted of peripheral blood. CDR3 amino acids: CASSLAPATDTQYF. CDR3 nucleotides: TGTGCCAGCAGCTTAGCCCCAGCGACAGATACGCAGTATTTT.